One and the same sample provided the 21 T cell receptor beta chains below, sequenced in a study of tumor-infiltrating lymphocytes in primary liver carcinoma. From around 500 ng total RNA, TCR beta cDNA was generated with a primer in the constant region. Researchers made the TCR beta libraries by running three nested multiplex PCR rounds with slightly modified ARM-PCR. Each of the first two PCR rounds ran nine to ten cycles with TRBV1-TRBV30 forward and C-beta reverse primers. TCRdb fed the multiplex PCR reads into MiXCR, producing one record per CDR3 protein. This sample has about 100,000 distinct CDR3 sequences, with about 62% found just once. Taking 20-30 mg of unsorted bulk tissue, the authors co-extracted RNA and DNA. Sequenced: liver tumor tissue from sampling region 2. Subset described: tumor region T2, inferior pole. The receptors here all came from a woman aged 55-69 years with primary liver carcinoma and hepatitis B virus infection.

The J gene is TRBJ2-7, the V gene TRBV19; D uncertain. Trimming cost V 6 bases and J 6 bases, with 18 bases left between them. Per the germline V gene, CDR1 is LNHDA and CDR2 is SQIVND (reference sequence). There are 14 residues in the CDR3. The CDR3 region has the DNA TGTGCCAGTAGCCGCCGCTACGGATCGGTCGAGCAGTACTTC. It specifies CASSRRYGSVEQYF.

In regard to this clonotype: At one of its ends the junction is not consistent with the germline gene, which may arise from a read error. The genes are TRBV12-3 or TRBV12-4 and TRBJ2-7, with D possibly TRBD1 on 6 matching bases. This CDR3 comprises 15 residues. CDR3 in amino acids: CASSLGWDTSYEQYF. As DNA, the CDR3 is TGTGCCAGCAGTTTAGGGTGGGACACTTCCTACGAGCAGTATTTC.

V gene TRBV11-2 combines with J gene TRBJ2-2, with 8 bases matching TRBD2. Germline values: CDR1 SGHAT, CDR2 FQNNGV. The CDR3 runs 15 residues. V dropped 4 bases and J dropped 3; count of bases not matched to a gene: 4. The CDR3 sequence: CASSWASGYTGELFF. The CDR3 bases are TGTGCCAGCAGCTGGGCTAGCGGGTACACCGGGGAGCTGTTTTTT.

This clonotype occurred a few times. This could be a read error, since a much larger clone is one nucleotide away. The gene calls are TRBV28 and TRBJ2-7, with a tentative D call TRBD1 (6 bases). The CDR3 sequence is 15 residues long. Germline V lookup: CDR1 MDHEN, CDR2 SYDVKM. Trimming pared 7 bases from V and 3 bases from J, leaving 19 bases between. The CDR3 sequence is CASTFSTGLCYEQYF. CDR3 nucleotides: TGTGCCAGCACCTTCTCCACAGGGCTATGCTACGAGCAGTACTTC.

This clonotype was seen a single time. At one boundary the junction diverges from the germline segment, which might be a read error. V is TRBV4-2 and J is TRBJ1-2; D gene unclear. CDR3 length equals 13 residues. Germline CDR1 is LGHNA and CDR2 is YNFKEQ. Here the CDR3 reads CASSQGFLGKSAF. Here the CDR3 DNA reads TGTGCCAGCAGCCAAGGTTTTCTGGGAAAAAGCGCCTTC.

As regards this clonotype: A read error may produce the germline difference seen at one junction end. The CDR3 spells CASCEFGGLSYNEQSF. The CDR3, as DNA: TGTGCCAGCTGTGAATTTGGGGGTCTAAGCTACAATGAGCAGTCCTTC. V is TRBV6-1 and J is TRBJ2-1; perhaps D is TRBD1 or TRBD2 (5 bases each). The CDR3 extends over 16 amino acids. Germline assignment: CDR1 MNHNS and CDR2 SASEGT.

A word on this clonotype: A read error is possible here, since a much larger clone lies one base away. This chain connects TRBV5-5 to TRBJ2-1; 11 bases are a match to TRBD1. CDR1 and CDR2 from the germline V gene are SGHKS and YYEKEE (reference sequence). The V segment lost 4 bases and the J segment 7 bases; nucleotides outside the gene matches: 10. The CDR3 contains 16 residues. The CDR3: CASSAPGTGGFNEQFF. In DNA form, the CDR3 reads TGTGCCAGCAGCGCCCCCGGGACAGGGGGGTTTAATGAGCAGTTCTTC.

With regard to this clonotype: The junction shows a germline mismatch at one end, possibly a read error. The rearrangement uses TRBV4-2 and TRBJ1-5; D might be TRBD1 (6 bases). This CDR3 is built from 15 residues. The V gene's germline CDR1 is LGHNA and CDR2 YNFKEQ. Written as DNA, the CDR3 is TGTGCCAGCAGCCAAGATATGGACAGCAATCAGCTCCAGCATTTT. Encoded protein: CASSQDMDSNQLQHF.

The chain carries TRBV7-8 and TRBJ1-2, with 7 nucleotides matching TRBD1. V was clipped by 5 bases and J by 5 bases; unmatched bases: 17. The CDR3 has 17 amino acids. Germline CDR1 SGHVS, CDR2 FQNEAQ. CDR3 sequence reads: CASSPQVGTGAVYGYTF. The CDR3 bases are TGTGCCAGCAGCCCACAGGTCGGCACAGGGGCCGTGTATGGCTACACCTTC.

V is TRBV29-1 and J is TRBJ2-1; 7 bases match TRBD2. The CDR3 has 14 residues. Per germline, CDR1 SQVTM and CDR2 ANQGSEA. V shed 6 bases and J 2 bases; nucleotides not matched to a gene: 7. The CDR3 reads CSVASGTTYNEQFF. CDR3 sequence (DNA): TGCAGCGTCGCGAGCGGGACGACCTACAATGAGCAGTTCTTC.

This clonotype was found a few times. The junction and the germline gene differ at one end; a read error may be behind it. The rearrangement uses TRBV28 and TRBJ2-7, with D tentatively TRBD1 (5 bases). Germline CDR1 reads MDHEN; CDR2 reads SYDVKM. CDR3 length equals 16 residues. CDR3 amino acids: CASITSFPEQVYEQYF. DNA for the CDR3: TGTGCCAGCATCACATCATTTCCGGAACAGGTATACGAACAGTACTTC.

This clonotype showed up just a few times. The junction shows a germline mismatch at one end, possibly a read error. The J gene is TRBJ2-2, the V gene TRBV29-1; TRBD2 might be the D (6 bases). The CDR3 spans 13 residues. In germline, CDR1 is SQVTM, CDR2 ANQGSEA. The CDR3 sequence is CSVTGHSGGELLF. Written as DNA, the CDR3 is TGCAGTGTCACGGGGCACTCGGGCGGGGAGCTCCTTTTT.

This clonotype was picked up many times. The rearrangement uses TRBV12-3 or TRBV12-4 and TRBJ1-3, with TRBD1 matching over 7 bases. CDR3 length equals 14 residues. Germline trimming cut 7 bases from V and 1 base from J; bases unmatched to any gene: 4. In nucleotides, the CDR3 is TGTGCCAGCACCCACAGGGGTTCTGGAAACACCATATATTTT. Its protein product is CASTHRGSGNTIYF.

This clonotype was observed a handful of times. The genes are TRBV11-3 and TRBJ2-1; D is perhaps TRBD2 (6 bases). The CDR3 consists of 14 residues. Germline values: CDR1 SGHNT, CDR2 YENEEA. V was trimmed by 5 bases and J by 5 bases, leaving 13 bases between them. The CDR3 loop is CASSRDSAHNEQFF. The CDR3 bases are TGTGCCAGCAGCCGGGACTCAGCGCACAATGAGCAGTTCTTC.

This clonotype was picked up many times. A single base separates this from a much larger clone, so it may be a read error. The chain employs TRBV11-1 and TRBJ2-1; D call uncertain. This CDR3 has 13 amino acids. Germline V gene data show CDR1 as SGHAT and CDR2 as FQDESV (reference sequence). Written as DNA, the CDR3 is TGTGCCAGCAGCTTGGGGTCCGAGGTGATGCAGCTCTTC. Translating it yields CASSLGSEVMQLF.

Comment on this clonotype: A much larger clone differs from this one at a single base, so this may be a read error. The final CDR3 position lacks the conserved phenylalanine or tryptophan, pointing to a likely read error. V usage is TRBV28 and J usage is TRBJ2-5; TRBD2 matches at 12 bases. The ends lost 4 bases at V and 3 bases at J; junction bases unmatched: 3. Germline CDR1 MDHEN, CDR2 SYDVKM. The CDR3 loop spans 15 amino acids. The CDR3 region has the DNA TGTGCCAGCAGTTCCGGACTAGCGGGAAAAGAGACCCAGTACCTC. This encodes CASSSGLAGKETQYL.

Remarks on this clonotype: Relative to the germline gene, one junction end is altered; a read error may explain this. This chain links TRBV4-1 with TRBJ1-3; TRBD1 might be the D (6 bases). The length of the CDR3 is 13 residues. Per the germline V gene, CDR1 is MGHRA and CDR2 is YSYEKL. The CDR3 loop is CASSQARGNTIYF. Written as DNA, the CDR3 is TGCGCCAGCAGCCAAGCCAGGGGAAACACAATATATTTT.

Worth noting for this clonotype: Compared with germline, one end of the junction differs, possibly owing to a read error. J is TRBJ2-1 and V is TRBV5-4; TRBD1 agrees at 10 bases. The CDR3 spans 16 residues. CDR1 and CDR2 (germline): SGHNT, YYREEE (reference sequence). CDR3 amino acids: CANRPRTGGSYNGQFF. The CDR3, as DNA: TGTGCCAACAGACCCAGGACAGGGGGATCCTACAATGGGCAGTTCTTC.

Of note for this clonotype: Here the CDR3 omits its conserved ending phenylalanine or tryptophan, so a read error is the likely source. The chain links TRBV29-1 to TRBJ2-1; 9 bases are shared with TRBD2. CDR1 and CDR2 from the germline V gene are SQVTM and ANQGSEA. V shed 5 bases and J 8 bases; nucleotides not matched to a gene: 10. The CDR3 sequence is 14 residues long. The CDR3: CSVLGGRAIDEQFL. The CDR3 bases are TGCAGCGTTCTAGGCGGGAGGGCCATAGATGAGCAGTTCTTG.

This clonotype is termed medium-sized. The rearrangement joins TRBV11-3 to TRBJ1-1; 7 nucleotides align to TRBD1. With 4 bases clipped from V and 10 bases from J, the junction kept 9 bases outside the gene matches. This CDR3 region has 13 residues. Germline V CDR1 and CDR2: SGHNT, YENEEA. This CDR3 reads CASSSIGTEVAFF. CDR3 DNA sequence: TGTGCCAGCAGCTCAATTGGGACAGAAGTAGCTTTCTTT.

The rearrangement joins TRBV20-1 to TRBJ2-4; D might be TRBD2 (6 bases). There are 16 residues in the CDR3. Between the trimmed V and J ends, which lost 3 bases and 0 bases, there was a span of 15 bases. The germline gives CDR1 DFQATT, CDR2 SNEGSKA (reference sequence). The CDR3 DNA sequence: TGCAGTGCTAGGGTAGCGGTAGGCCCAGCCAAAAACATTCAGTACTTC. Protein product: CSARVAVGPAKNIQYF.